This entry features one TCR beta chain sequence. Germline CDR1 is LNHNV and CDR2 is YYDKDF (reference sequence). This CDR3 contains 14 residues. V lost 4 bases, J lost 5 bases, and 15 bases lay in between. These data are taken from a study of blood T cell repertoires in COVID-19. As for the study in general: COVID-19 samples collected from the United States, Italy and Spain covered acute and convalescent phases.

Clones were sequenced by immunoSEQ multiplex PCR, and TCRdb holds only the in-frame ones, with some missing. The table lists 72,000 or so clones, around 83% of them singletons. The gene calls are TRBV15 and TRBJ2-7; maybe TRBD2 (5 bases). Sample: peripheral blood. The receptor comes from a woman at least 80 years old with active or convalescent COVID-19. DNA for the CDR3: TGTGCCACCAGCACAGGACCCCGAGGGAACGAGCAGTACTTC. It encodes CATSTGPRGNEQYF.